This T cell receptor beta chain emerged from a study of spatial heterogeneity in lung cancer. Study-wide context: The count of detected beta-chain sequences consistently exceeded that of alpha-chain sequences.

Time point: sample taken at primary tumor resection. The input material, whole RNA from tumor, nontumor lung or frozen PBMC, was sequenced unsorted. The cohort: approximately 66 early-stage, untreated non-small cell lung cancer patients. Germline V gene sequence: CDR1 SQVTM, CDR2 ANQGSEA. The V and J ends lost 3 bases and 5 bases, in that order; junction bases with no gene match: 12. This CDR3 has 15 amino acids. Each TCR cDNA molecule carried a unique molecular identifier. TCRdb ran MiXCR on the 5' RACE reads and lists one entry per CDR3 protein. The sample holds around 26,000 distinct CDR3 sequences, approximately 7% seen once. Overall study results and limits: Among blood samples, ubiquitous expanded tumor TCRs appeared more at resection than at follow-up.

Relative to its sample, this clonotype is medium-sized. Its antigen is still unknown. The rearrangement uses TRBV29-1 and TRBJ1-2, with 7 positions matching TRBD1. The clonotype was recovered from a male donor with early-stage non-small cell lung cancer. Sequencing used PBMCs, obtained at surgery. This chain's CDR3 is CSVDVPGQRGYGYTF. The CDR3, as DNA: TGCAGCGTTGATGTTCCGGGACAGAGGGGGTATGGCTACACCTTC.